The source of this TCR beta chain is a study of vaccination and CD4 T cells after COVID-19. Study summary: Every culture used as a control got a CEFX pool, an HIV-1 Nef pool, or no peptide. Study-level results: In convalescent patients, a median approximately 86% of reactive clones appeared only post-vaccination.

Turning to this clonotype: What it binds is unknown.

The time point here: late sampling 161 to 241 days after vaccination in a few convalescent patients. The treatment is: roughly nine-day PBMC culture with coronavirus spike peptide pools or control peptides (ViraFEST assay). The ViraFEST method relied on peptide pools to expand antigen-specific T cells, followed by TCR sequencing. With the Oncomine TCR Beta short-read assay, DNA from cultured CD4+ T cells was sequenced. One entry per CDR3 protein results from TCRdb running MiXCR on the PCR reads. The sample holds over 20,000 distinct CDR3 sequences, 35% to 40% seen once. V was clipped by 6 bases and J by 13 bases; unmatched bases: 11. Germline CDR1 LNHDA, CDR2 SQIVND (reference sequence). This CDR3 region has 14 residues.

Sequences were derived from CD4+ T cells from blood, cultured in vitro, sampled about 7 months after SARS-CoV-2 vaccination. This sequence originates from a human donor who had recovered from COVID-19. V usage is TRBV19 and J usage is TRBJ1-6; 8 bases align to TRBD1. CDR3 sequence reads: CASRSTGEGSPLHF. The CDR3 nucleotides are TGTGCCAGTAGATCGACAGGGGAGGGTTCGCCCCTCCACTTT.